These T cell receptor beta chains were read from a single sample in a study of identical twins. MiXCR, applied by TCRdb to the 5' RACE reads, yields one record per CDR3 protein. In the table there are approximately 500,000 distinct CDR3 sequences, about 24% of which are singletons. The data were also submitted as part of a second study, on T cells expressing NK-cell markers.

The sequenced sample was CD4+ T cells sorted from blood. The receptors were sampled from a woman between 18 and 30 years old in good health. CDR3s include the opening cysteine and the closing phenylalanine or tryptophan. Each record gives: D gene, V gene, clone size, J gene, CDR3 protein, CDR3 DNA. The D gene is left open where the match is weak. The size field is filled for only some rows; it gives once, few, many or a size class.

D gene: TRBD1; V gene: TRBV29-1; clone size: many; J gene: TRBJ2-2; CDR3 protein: CSTRTGGSGELFF; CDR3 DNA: TGCAGCACCCGGACAGGGGGGAGCGGGGAGCTGTTTTTT
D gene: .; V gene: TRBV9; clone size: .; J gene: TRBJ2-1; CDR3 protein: CASSVAPHSPNEQFF; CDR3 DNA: TGTGCCAGCAGCGTAGCCCCTCACTCCCCCAATGAGCAGTTCTTC
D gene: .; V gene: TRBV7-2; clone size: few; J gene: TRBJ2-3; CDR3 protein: CASNPLLTDTQYF; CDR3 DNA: TGTGCCAGCAACCCCCTTCTCACAGATACGCAGTATTTT
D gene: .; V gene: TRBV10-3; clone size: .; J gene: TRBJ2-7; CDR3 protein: CAIRGLYEQYF; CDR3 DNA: TGTGCCATCAGGGGACTCTACGAGCAGTACTTC
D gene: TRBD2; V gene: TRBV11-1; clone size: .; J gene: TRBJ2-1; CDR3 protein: CTSSDPFVTSGRGNEQFF; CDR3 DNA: TGTACCAGCAGCGACCCATTCGTAACTAGCGGGAGGGGGAATGAGCAGTTCTTC
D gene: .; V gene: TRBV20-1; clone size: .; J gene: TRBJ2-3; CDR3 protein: CSARDLADTQYF; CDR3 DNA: TGCAGTGCTAGAGATCTAGCGGATACGCAGTATTTT
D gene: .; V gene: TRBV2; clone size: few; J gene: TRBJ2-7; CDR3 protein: CASISRELAYF; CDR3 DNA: TGTGCCAGCATCTCGAGGGAGTTGGCGTACTTC
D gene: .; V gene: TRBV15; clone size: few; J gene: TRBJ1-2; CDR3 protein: CATSRDLSRVYGYTF; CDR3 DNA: TGTGCCACCAGCAGAGATCTGTCCAGGGTCTATGGCTACACCTTC
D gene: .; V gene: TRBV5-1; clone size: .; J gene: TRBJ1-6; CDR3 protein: CASSSTGNNSPLHF; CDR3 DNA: TGCGCCAGCAGCTCTACAGGGAATAATTCACCCCTCCACTTT
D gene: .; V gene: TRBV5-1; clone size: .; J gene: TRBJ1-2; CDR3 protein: CASRQTNYGYTF; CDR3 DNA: TGCGCCAGCAGGCAGACTAACTATGGCTACACCTTC
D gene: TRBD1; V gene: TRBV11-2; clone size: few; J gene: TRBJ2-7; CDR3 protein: CASSLGWGTVYEQYF; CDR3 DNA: TGTGCCAGCAGCTTAGGATGGGGGACAGTTTACGAGCAGTACTTC
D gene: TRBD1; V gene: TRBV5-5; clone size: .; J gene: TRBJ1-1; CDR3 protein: CASRAYPGQLNTEAFF; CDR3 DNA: TGTGCCAGCAGAGCATACCCGGGACAGCTTAACACTGAAGCTTTCTTT
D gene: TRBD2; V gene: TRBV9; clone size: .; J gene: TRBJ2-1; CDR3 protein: CASSRAGGREQFF; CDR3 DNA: TGTGCCAGCAGCAGAGCGGGAGGTCGCGAGCAGTTCTTC
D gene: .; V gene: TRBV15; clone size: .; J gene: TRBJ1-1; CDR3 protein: CATSSGGSGTEAFF; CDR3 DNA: TGTGCCACCAGCAGTGGGGGGAGCGGCACTGAAGCTTTCTTT
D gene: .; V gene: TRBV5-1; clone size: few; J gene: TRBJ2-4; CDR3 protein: CASSLTGSGNIQYF; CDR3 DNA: TGCGCCAGCAGCTTGACAGGGAGTGGGAACATTCAGTACTTC
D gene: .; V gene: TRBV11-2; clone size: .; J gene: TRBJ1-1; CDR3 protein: CASSPSDTEAFF; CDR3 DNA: TGTGCCAGCAGCCCCTCAGACACTGAAGCTTTCTTT
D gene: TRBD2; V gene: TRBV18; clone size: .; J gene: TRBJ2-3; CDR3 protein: CASSPRLAGALSSTDTQYF; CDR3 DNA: TGTGCCAGCTCACCACGACTAGCGGGGGCCCTATCTAGCACAGATACGCAGTATTTT
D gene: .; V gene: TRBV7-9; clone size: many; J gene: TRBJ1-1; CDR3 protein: CASSLEGRRNTEAFF; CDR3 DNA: TGTGCCAGCAGCTTAGAGGGACGGAGGAACACTGAAGCTTTCTTT
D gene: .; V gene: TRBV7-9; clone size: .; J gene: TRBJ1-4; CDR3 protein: CASTSSAAAEKLFF; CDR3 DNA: TGTGCCAGCACCTCCTCGGCTGCTGCTGAAAAACTGTTTTTT
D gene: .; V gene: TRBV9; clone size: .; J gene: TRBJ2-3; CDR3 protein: CASSGGGHRDTQYF; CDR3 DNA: TGTGCCAGCAGTGGCGGGGGACATCGAGATACGCAGTATTTT
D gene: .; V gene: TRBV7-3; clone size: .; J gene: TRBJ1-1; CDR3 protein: CASSSLTTVNTEAFF; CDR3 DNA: TGTGCCAGCAGCTCCCTGACAACTGTGAACACTGAAGCTTTCTTT
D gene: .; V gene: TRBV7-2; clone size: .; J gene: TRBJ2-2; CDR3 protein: CASRPGGNTGELFF; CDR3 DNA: TGTGCCAGCAGGCCCGGGGGGAACACCGGGGAGCTGTTTTTT
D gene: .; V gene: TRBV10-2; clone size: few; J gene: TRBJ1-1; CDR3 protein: CASSEAGAREAFF; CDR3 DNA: TGCGCCAGCAGTGAGGCTGGGGCGCGCGAAGCTTTCTTT
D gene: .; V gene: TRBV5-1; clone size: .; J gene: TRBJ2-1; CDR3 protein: CASSLGGIEQFF; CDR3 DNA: TGCGCCAGCAGCTTAGGAGGGATTGAGCAGTTCTTC
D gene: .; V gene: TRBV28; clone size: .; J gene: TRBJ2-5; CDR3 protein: CASSPRGEGGSPRKTQYF; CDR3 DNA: TGTGCCAGCAGTCCCCGAGGCGAGGGGGGGTCGCCGAGAAAGACCCAGTACTTC
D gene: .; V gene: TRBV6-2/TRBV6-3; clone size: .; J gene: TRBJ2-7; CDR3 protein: CASSDGFYEQYF; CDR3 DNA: TGTGCCAGCAGTGACGGTTTTTACGAGCAGTACTTC
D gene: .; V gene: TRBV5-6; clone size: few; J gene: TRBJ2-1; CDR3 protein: CASSLAGRQFF; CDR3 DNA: TGTGCCAGCAGCTTGGCAGGCCGGCAGTTCTTC
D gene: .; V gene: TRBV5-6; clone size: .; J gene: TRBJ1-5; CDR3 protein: CASSLVLGGLPQHF; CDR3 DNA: TGTGCCAGCAGCTTGGTTCTGGGCGGGCTGCCCCAGCATTTT
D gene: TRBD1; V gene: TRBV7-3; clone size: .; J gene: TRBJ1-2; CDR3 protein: CASGTGTGGRVYGYTF; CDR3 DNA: TGTGCCAGCGGGACTGGGACAGGGGGCAGGGTCTATGGCTACACCTTC
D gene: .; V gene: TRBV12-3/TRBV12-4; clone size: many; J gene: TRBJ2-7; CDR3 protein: CASSSYYEQYF; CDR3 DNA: TGTGCCAGCAGTTCGTACTACGAGCAGTACTTC
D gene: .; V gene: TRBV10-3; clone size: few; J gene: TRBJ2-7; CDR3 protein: CATSRQGGEQYF; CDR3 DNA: TGTGCCACCTCGCGACAGGGAGGCGAGCAGTACTTC
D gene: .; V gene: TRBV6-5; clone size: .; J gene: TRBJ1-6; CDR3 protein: CASSYSGNSPLHF; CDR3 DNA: TGTGCCAGCAGTTACTCGGGGAATTCACCCCTCCACTTT
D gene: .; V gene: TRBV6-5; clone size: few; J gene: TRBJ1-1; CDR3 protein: CASRGGNTEAFF; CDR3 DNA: TGTGCCAGCAGGGGGGGAAACACTGAAGCTTTCTTT
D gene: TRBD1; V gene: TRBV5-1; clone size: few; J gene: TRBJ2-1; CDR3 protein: CASSASGPGQGFGEQFF; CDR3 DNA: TGCGCCAGCAGCGCCTCGGGTCCGGGACAGGGATTTGGTGAGCAGTTCTTC
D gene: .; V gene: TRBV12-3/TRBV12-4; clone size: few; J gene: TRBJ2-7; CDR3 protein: CASSAPSPNRYF; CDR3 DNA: TGTGCCAGCAGTGCCCCCTCACCTAATCGGTACTTC
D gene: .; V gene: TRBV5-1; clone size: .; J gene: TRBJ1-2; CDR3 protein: CASSWNVPYGYTF; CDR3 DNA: TGCGCCAGCAGCTGGAATGTGCCCTATGGCTACACCTTC
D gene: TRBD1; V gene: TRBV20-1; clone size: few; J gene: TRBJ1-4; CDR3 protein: CSARQGGGREKLFF; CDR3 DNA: TGCAGTGCGCGCCAGGGGGGTGGAAGAGAAAAACTGTTTTTT
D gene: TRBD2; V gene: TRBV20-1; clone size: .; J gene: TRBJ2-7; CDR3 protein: CSASGPGGYEQYF; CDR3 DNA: TGCAGTGCTAGCGGCCCGGGGGGTTACGAGCAGTACTTC
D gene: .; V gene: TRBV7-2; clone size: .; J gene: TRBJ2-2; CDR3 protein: CARQGDTGELFF; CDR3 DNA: TGTGCCAGACAGGGAGACACCGGGGAGCTGTTTTTT
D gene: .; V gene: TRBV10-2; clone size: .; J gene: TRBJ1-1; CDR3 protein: CASSAGVEERAFF; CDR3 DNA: TGCGCCAGCAGTGCGGGGGTGGAGGAAAGAGCTTTCTTT